This T cell receptor (beta chain) was captured in a study of cytomegalovirus exposure and HLA in healthy donors. With 60 Vbeta and 13 Jbeta primers, the PCR was carried out. Some clones are missing from TCRdb's copy, which holds only in-frame ones; the method was immunoSEQ multiplex PCR. This table holds about 180,000 clones, over 75% found once. Notes on this clone: The antigen is unknown.

Study observations and caveats: Several of the most significant clusters appeared, in a later analysis, to be linked to common viral pathogens. The number of N-insertions in an Asian-associated ancestry cluster was reportedly below the 666-donor mean in a later analysis.

Germline CDR1 is SGHRS and CDR2 is YFSETQ. With 1 base clipped from V and 3 bases from J, the junction kept 3 bases outside the gene matches. The CDR3 loop spans 14 amino acids. These donors counted as nominally healthy when sampled, but unrecorded immune exposures were likely. The TCR comes from a woman aged 45-65 years in good health and CMV-seropositive. This chain connects TRBV5-1 to TRBJ2-5; the match to TRBD2 covers 7 bases. Sequenced material: PBMCs. CDR3 bases: TGCGCCAGCAGCTTGTTCGGGGGGAAAGAGACCCAGTACTTC. Residues: CASSLFGGKETQYF.